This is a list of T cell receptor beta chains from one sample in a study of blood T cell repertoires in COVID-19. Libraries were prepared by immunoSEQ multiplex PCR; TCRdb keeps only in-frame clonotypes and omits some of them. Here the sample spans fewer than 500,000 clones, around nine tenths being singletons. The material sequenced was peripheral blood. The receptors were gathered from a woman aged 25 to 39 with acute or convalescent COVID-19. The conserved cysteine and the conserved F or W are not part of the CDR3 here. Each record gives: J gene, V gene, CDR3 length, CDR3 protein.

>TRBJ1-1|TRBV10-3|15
AISTNRGGGMNTEAF
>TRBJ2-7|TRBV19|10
ASRTGSNEQY
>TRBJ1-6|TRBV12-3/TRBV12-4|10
ASSPPGSPLH
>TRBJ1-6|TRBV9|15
ASSVDGGSSYNSPLH
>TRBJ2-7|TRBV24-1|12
ATSRGSGSYEQY
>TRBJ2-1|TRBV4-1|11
ASSQLGRPEQF
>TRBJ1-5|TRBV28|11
ASRSRGNQPQH
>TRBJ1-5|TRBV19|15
ASSEDRPVYSNQPQH
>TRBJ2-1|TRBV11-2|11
ASSLGQGQEQF
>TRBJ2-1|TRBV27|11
ASSWGQYNEQF
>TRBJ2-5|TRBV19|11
ASSIVDSGTQY
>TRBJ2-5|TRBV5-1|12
ASSPETGQETQY
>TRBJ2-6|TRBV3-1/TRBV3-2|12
AAGGARGANVLT
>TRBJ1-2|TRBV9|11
ASSVDRGYGYT
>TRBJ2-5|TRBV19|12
ASSIQGGRETQY
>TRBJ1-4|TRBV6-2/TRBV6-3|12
ASSRGSPNEKLF
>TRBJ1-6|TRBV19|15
ASRDRLATGGNSPLH
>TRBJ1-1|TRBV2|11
ASSQGQNTEAF
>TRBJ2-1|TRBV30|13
AWRRGQWRDNEQF
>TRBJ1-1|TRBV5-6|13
ASSYRDRGNTEAF
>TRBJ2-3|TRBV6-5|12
ASSLAGRPDTQY
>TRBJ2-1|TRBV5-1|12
ASRLGGLDNEQF
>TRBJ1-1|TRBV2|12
ASSWTVSNTEAF
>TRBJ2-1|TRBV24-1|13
ATSARDRGYNEQF